Reported below is one T cell receptor beta chain. The V end was cut by 3 bases, the J end by 0 bases, with 12 bases between. Per the germline V gene, CDR1 is SGDLS and CDR2 is YYNGEE. The CDR3 totals 15 residues. Sorted-subset replicate PCRs used 200 ng of genomic DNA. This amount corresponded to about 30,000 T cell genomes. The table came from immunoSEQ multiplex PCR; TCRdb's copy has only in-frame clones and leaves some out. The profile shows about a million clones, around 76% of them singletons. This entry comes from a study of shared clonotypes between healthy human individuals. The receptor's source is a young man in good health. The chain recombines TRBV9 with TRBJ1-2; the D gene is possibly TRBD1 (5 bases). Sequencing was carried out using memory CD4+ T cells sorted from blood. Subset indicated: CD45RA-negative fraction. The CDR3 DNA sequence: TGTGCCAGCAGCGCCGACAGTTTCACTAACTATGGCTACACCTTC. It yields the protein CASSADSFTNYGYTF.